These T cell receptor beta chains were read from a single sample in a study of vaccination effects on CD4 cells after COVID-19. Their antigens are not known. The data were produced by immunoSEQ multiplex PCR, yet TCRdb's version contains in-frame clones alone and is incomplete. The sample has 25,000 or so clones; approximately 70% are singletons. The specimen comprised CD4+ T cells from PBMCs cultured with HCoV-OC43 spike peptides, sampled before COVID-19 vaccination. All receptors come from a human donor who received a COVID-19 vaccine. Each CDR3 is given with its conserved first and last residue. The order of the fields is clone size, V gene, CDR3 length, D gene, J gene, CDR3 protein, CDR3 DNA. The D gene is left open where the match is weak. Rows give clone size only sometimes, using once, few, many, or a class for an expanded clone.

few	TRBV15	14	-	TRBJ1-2	CATRGEGKYYGYTF	TGTGCCACCCGTGGGGAGGGGAAGTACTATGGCTACACCTTC
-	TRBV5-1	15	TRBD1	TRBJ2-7	CASGPGQGNSYEQYF	TGCGCCAGCGGACCGGGACAGGGGAACTCCTACGAGCAGTACTTC
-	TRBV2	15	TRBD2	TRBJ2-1	CASSESSGGAGEQFF	TGTGCCAGCAGTGAATCGAGCGGGGGGGCGGGTGAGCAGTTCTTC
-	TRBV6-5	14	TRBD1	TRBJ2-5	CASIRGPSPETQYF	TGTGCCAGCATTAGGGGGCCTTCCCCTGAGACCCAGTACTTC
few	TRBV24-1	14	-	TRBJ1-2	CATSDFDRSYGYTF	TGTGCCACCAGTGATTTCGACAGGTCCTATGGCTACACCTTC
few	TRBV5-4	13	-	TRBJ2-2	CASSSAGTGELFF	TGTGCCAGCAGCTCTGCGGGCACCGGGGAGCTGTTTTTT
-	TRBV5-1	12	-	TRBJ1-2	CASSLGTGGYTF	TGCGCCAGCAGCTTGGGGACGGGAGGCTACACCTTC
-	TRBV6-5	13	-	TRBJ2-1	CASTNGISREQFF	TGTGCCAGCACTAACGGGATTTCCAGGGAGCAGTTCTTC
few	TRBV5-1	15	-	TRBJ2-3	CASSLSDTITDTQYF	TGCGCCAGCAGCCTCTCGGACACTATCACAGATACGCAGTATTTT
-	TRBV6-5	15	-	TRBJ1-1	CASSLTGTTNTEAFF	TGTGCCAGCAGCCTCACCGGGACAACGAACACTGAAGCTTTCTTT
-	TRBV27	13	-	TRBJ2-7	CASSPLPGPEQYF	TGTGCCAGCAGTCCACTCCCAGGGCCCGAGCAGTACTTC
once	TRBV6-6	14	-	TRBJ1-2	CASSYGNAVYGYTF	TGTGCCAGCAGTTACGGCAACGCAGTCTATGGCTACACCTTC
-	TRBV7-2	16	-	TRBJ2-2	CASSSLRVSNTGELFF	TGTGCCAGCAGCTCCCTCAGGGTCTCGAACACCGGGGAGCTGTTTTTT
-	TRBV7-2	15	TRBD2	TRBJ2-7	CASSLAMAGVVEQYF	TGTGCCAGCAGCTTAGCGATGGCGGGAGTAGTCGAGCAGTACTTC
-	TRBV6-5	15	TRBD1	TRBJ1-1	CASSYQTGVDTEAFF	TGTGCCAGCAGTTACCAAACAGGGGTGGACACTGAAGCTTTCTTT
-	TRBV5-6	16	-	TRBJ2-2	CASTPVWGANTGELFF	TGTGCCAGCACCCCCGTGTGGGGGGCGAACACCGGGGAGCTGTTTTTT
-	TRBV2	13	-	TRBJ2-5	CASSWGDKETQYF	TGTGCCAGCAGTTGGGGGGACAAAGAGACCCAGTACTTC
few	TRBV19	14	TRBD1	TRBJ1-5	CASMSGTGTQPQHF	TGTGCCAGTATGTCCGGGACAGGGACTCAGCCCCAGCATTTT
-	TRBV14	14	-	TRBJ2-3	CASKEGLGTDTQYF	TGTGCCAGCAAAGAGGGCCTTGGGACAGATACGCAGTATTTT
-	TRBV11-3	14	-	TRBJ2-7	CASSLGTVGYEQYF	TGTGCCAGCAGCTTAGGGACAGTTGGCTACGAGCAGTACTTC
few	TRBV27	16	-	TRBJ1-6	CASSFLGGRSNSPLHF	TGTGCCAGCAGTTTCTTGGGGGGGCGAAGTAATTCACCCCTCCACTTT
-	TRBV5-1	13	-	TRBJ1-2	CASSISSPYGYTF	TGCGCCAGCTCAATCAGTTCCCCATATGGCTACACCTTC
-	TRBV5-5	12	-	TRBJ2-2	CASSPPPGELFF	TGTGCCAGCAGCCCACCCCCCGGGGAGCTGTTTTTT
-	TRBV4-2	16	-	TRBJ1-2	CASSQGGLRGTYGYTF	TGTGCCAGCAGCCAAGGCGGTTTACGGGGAACCTATGGCTACACCTTC
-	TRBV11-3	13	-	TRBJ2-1	CASSLSGDNEQFF	TGTGCCAGCAGCTTATCGGGGGACAATGAGCAGTTCTTC
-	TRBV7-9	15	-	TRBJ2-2	CASSLASQLTGELFF	TGTGCCAGCAGCTTAGCGTCACAGCTCACCGGGGAGCTGTTTTTT
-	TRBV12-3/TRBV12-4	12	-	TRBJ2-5	CASSLSRETQYF	TGTGCCAGCAGTTTAAGTAGAGAGACCCAGTACTTC
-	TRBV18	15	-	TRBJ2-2	CASSPGYSRTGELFF	TGTGCCAGCTCACCAGGTTATAGTCGCACCGGGGAGCTGTTTTTT
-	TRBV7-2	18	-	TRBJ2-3	CASRAPWLAWGEADTQYF	TGTGCCAGCAGGGCGCCTTGGCTAGCGTGGGGCGAGGCAGATACGCAGTATTTT
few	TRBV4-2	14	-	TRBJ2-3	CASSQDSTRDTQYF	TGTGCCAGCAGCCAAGATTCGACGCGGGATACGCAGTATTTT
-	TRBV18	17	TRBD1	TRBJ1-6	CASSASFGTGRKSPLHF	TGTGCCAGCTCAGCATCGTTCGGGACAGGGAGGAAGTCACCCCTCCACTTT
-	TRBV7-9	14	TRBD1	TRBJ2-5	CASSPGQRKETQYF	TGTGCCAGCAGCCCGGGACAGAGGAAAGAGACCCAGTACTTC
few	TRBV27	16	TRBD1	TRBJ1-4	CASSFLFGTDNEKLFF	TGTGCCAGCAGTTTCCTCTTCGGGACAGATAATGAAAAACTGTTTTTT
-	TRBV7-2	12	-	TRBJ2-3	CASSLAVGTQYF	TGTGCCAGCAGCTTAGCCGTGGGGACGCAGTATTTT
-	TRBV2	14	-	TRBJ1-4	CASTRNRFNEKLFF	TGTGCCAGCACGAGGAACAGATTTAATGAAAAACTGTTTTTT
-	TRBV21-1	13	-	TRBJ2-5	CASSKGEGETQYF	TGTGCCAGCAGCAAGGGGGAAGGAGAGACCCAGTACTTC
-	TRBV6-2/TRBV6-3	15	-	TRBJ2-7	CASSYSYTGKSSQNF	TGTGCCAGCAGTTACTCGTACACAGGGAAGTCTTCCCAGAACTTC
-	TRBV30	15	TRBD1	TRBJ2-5	CAWSYKGANGETQYF	TGTGCCTGGAGTTATAAGGGGGCGAATGGAGAGACCCAGTACTTC
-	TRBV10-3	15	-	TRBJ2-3	CAINSGQSITDTQYF	TGTGCCATCAATTCTGGACAGAGCATCACAGATACGCAGTATTTT
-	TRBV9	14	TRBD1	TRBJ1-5	CASSAGTVNQPQHF	TGTGCCAGCAGCGCCGGGACAGTCAATCAGCCCCAGCATTTT
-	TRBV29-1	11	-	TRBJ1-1	CSVDRGTEAFF	TGCAGCGTTGACCGAGGGACTGAAGCTTTCTTT
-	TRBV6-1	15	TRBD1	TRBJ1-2	CASSEAGTGGYGYTF	TGTGCCAGCAGTGAAGCCGGGACAGGGGGCTATGGCTACACCTTC
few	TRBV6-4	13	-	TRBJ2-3	CASSDGSTDTQYF	TGTGCCAGCAGTGACGGGAGCACAGATACGCAGTATTTT
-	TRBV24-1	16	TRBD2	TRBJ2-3	CATSAARGGETDTQYF	TGTGCCACCAGTGCCGCGCGGGGGGGCGAAACAGATACGCAGTATTTT
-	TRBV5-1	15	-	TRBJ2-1	CASSPYGDHYNEQFF	TGCGCCAGCAGCCCCTATGGGGATCACTACAATGAGCAGTTCTTC
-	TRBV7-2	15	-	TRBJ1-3	CASSSMGASGNTIYF	TGTGCCAGCAGTTCAATGGGGGCTTCTGGAAACACCATATATTTT
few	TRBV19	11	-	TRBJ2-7	CASTRGYEQYF	TGTGCCAGTACCAGGGGCTACGAGCAGTACTTC
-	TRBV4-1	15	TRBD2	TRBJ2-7	CASSQVGGKTYEQYF	TGCGCCAGCAGCCAAGTCGGGGGGAAGACCTACGAGCAGTACTTC
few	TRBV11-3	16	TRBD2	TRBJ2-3	CASSSGTSGRTDTQYF	TGTGCCAGCAGCTCAGGGACTAGCGGGCGCACAGATACGCAGTATTTT
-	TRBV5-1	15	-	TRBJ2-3	CASSPGGRNTDTQYF	TGCGCCAGCAGCCCTGGGGGGCGAAACACAGATACGCAGTATTTT
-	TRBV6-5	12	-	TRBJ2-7	CASSYSRNEQYF	TGTGCCAGCAGTTACTCCAGGAACGAGCAGTACTTC
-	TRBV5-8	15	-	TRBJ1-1	CASSLGQLMNTEAFF	TGTGCCAGCAGCTTGGGACAGCTGATGAACACTGAAGCTTTCTTT
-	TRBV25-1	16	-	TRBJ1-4	CASSEFVGGANEKLFF	TGTGCCAGCAGTGAATTTGTTGGTGGTGCTAATGAAAAACTGTTTTTT
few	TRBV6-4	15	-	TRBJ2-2	CASSLNAGVGGELFF	TGTGCCAGCAGTTTGAATGCTGGAGTTGGCGGGGAGCTGTTTTTT
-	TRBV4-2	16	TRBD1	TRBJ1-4	CASSKSGQGVKEKLFF	TGTGCCAGCAGCAAATCGGGACAGGGGGTAAAAGAAAAACTGTTTTTT
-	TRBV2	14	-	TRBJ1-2	CASRKDVESRGYTF	TGTGCCAGCAGGAAGGACGTGGAATCACGTGGCTACACCTTC
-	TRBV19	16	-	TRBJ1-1	CASSGVPKGLNTEAFF	TGTGCCAGTAGCGGGGTTCCTAAGGGGTTGAACACTGAAGCTTTCTTT
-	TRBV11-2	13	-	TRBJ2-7	CASSSFQGGKQYF	TGTGCCAGCAGCTCCTTCCAAGGTGGGAAGCAGTACTTC